This TCR beta chain is drawn from a study of breast tumors, draining lymph nodes, adjacent tissues. Ten or more counts support this clonotype. Its specificity is unknown. Study-wide points: Tumor TCR diversity was below lymph nodes but above nontumor tissue. The data were judged consistent with most tumor T cells coming from lymph node and expanding in tumor. Tumor and nontumor repertoires were significantly more similar in luminal-like than in basal-like breast cancer. Data only fit, rather than demonstrated, lymph node origin of most tumor T cells.

V lost 5 bases and J lost 4, with 14 bases in between. The germline gives CDR1 MNHEY, CDR2 SVGAGI. This CDR3 has 14 residues. Breast cancer patients provided tissue from their axillary draining lymph nodes. In TCRdb, the multiplex PCR reads were re-called with MiXCR into one record per CDR3 protein. The repertoire holds about 180,000 distinct CDR3 sequences, with 33% as singletons. The chain uses TRBV6-5 and TRBJ1-2; D is uncertain. Sequenced: axillary lymph node tissue. This TCR was sampled from a female donor with breast cancer. Some clones in this sample may be carry-over from other donors' samples. In DNA, the CDR3 is TGTGCCAGCAGTAACCGGGCCGCCGGCTATGGCTACACCTTC. This gives the protein CASSNRAAGYGYTF.